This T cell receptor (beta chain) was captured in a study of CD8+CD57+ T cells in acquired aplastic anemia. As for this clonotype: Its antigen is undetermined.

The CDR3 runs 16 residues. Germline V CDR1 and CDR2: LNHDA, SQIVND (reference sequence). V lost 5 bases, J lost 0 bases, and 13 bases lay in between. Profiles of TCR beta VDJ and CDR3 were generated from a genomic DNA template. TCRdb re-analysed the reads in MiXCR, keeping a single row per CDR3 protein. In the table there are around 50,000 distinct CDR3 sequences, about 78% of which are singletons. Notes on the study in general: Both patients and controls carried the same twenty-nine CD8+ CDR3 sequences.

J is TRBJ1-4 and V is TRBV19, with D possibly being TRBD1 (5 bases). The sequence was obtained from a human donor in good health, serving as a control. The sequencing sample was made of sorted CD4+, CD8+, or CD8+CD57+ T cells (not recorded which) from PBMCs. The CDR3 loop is CASSSRGRATNEKLFF. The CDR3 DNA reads TGTGCCAGTAGTTCGCGGGGCCGTGCAACTAATGAAAAACTGTTTTTT.